This record covers a single T cell receptor (beta chain). Its specificity is not known. Sequenced by immunoSEQ multiplex PCR; TCRdb stores in-frame clones only, minus some. This table holds about 4,300 clones, over 50% found once. This sample stems from a study of STAT3 mutations in large granular lymphocyte leukemia. Overall study: Roughly half the longitudinally sequenced T-LGLL patients had canonical STAT3 mutations.

Germline V gene data show CDR1 as GTSNPN and CDR2 as SVGIG (reference sequence). CDR3 size: 13 residues. V shed 1 base, J shed 5 bases, and the junction held 2 bases outside the gene matches. Study outcomes and limitations: In T-cell large granular lymphocyte leukemia, about half of patients showed multiple immunodominant subclonotypes.

Source material: peripheral blood mononuclear cells. The chain couples TRBV30 to TRBJ1-5; 7 nucleotides agree with TRBD1. This TCR came from a male patient aged 45-60 years with T-cell large granular lymphocyte leukemia. Some clones in this sample may be carry-over from other donors' samples. The CDR3 protein is CAWSGQGDQPQHF. CDR3 nucleotides: TGTGCCTGGAGTGGACAGGGTGATCAGCCCCAGCATTTT. Filled out from reference TRBV30 and TRBJ1-5, the complete variable domain reads SQTIHQWPATLVQPVGSPLSLECTVEGTSNPNLYWYRQAAGRGLQLLFYSVGIGQISSEVPQNLSASRPQDRQFILSSKKLLLSDSGFYLCAWSGQGDQPQHFGDGTRLSIL.